This TCR beta chain was retrieved from a study of TIL therapy for anti-PD-1-resistant metastatic lung cancer. The wider study: Patients had a median age of 54 years (range about 38-85). Median tumor mutation burden was roughly 1.5 mutations per megabase. Half of patients were current or former smokers.

The immunoSEQ assay was v3. Each library reached roughly 1.9 million read pairs, or roughly 4.5-6 million at deep level. This table comes from immunoSEQ multiplex PCR, and its TCRdb copy is limited to in-frame clones, with some not included. The table records under 60,000 clones, about 86% of them present only once. This clone occurred once. Germline V CDR1 and CDR2: MNHEY, SVGAGI. The length of the CDR3 is 14 residues. Trimming cost V 2 bases and J 9 bases, with 14 bases left between them. The time point is: pre-treatment sample, taken before nivolumab and TIL therapy. This sample comprised blood, obtained at baseline. V and J are TRBV6-5 and TRBJ2-1; D possibly matches TRBD1 or TRBD2 (6 bases each). This clonotype was obtained from a person between 25 and 79 years old with non-small cell lung cancer. CDR3 protein: CASSYTGGRSEQFF. CDR3 DNA sequence: TGTGCCAGCAGTTACACCGGGGGCAGGAGTGAGCAGTTCTTC.